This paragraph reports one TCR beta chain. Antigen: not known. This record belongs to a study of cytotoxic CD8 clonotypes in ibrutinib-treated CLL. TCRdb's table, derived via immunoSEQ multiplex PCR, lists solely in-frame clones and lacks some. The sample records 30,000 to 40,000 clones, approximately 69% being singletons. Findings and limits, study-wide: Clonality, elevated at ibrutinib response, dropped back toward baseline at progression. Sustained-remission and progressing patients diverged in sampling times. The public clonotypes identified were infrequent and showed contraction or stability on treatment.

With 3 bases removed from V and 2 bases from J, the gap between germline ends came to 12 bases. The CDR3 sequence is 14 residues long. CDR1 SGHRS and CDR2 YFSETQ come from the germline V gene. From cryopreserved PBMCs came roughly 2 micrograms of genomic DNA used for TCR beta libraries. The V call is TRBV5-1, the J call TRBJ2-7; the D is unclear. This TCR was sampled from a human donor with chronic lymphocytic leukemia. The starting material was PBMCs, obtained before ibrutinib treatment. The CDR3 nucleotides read TGCGCCAGCAGCTCAGTAGGGCAGACCTACGAGCAGTACTTC. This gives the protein CASSSVGQTYEQYF.